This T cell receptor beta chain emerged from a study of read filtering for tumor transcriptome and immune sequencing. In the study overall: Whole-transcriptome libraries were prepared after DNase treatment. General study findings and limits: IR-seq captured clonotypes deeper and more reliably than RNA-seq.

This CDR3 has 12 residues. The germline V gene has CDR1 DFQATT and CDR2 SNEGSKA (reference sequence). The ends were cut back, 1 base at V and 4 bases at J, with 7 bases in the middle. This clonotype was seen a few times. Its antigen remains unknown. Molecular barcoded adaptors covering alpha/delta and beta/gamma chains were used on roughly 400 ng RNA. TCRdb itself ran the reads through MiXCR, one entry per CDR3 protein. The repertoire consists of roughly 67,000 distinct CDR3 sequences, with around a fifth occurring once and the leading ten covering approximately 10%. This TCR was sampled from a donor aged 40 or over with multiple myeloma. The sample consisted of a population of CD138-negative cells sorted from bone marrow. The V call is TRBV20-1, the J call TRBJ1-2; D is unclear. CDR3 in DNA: TGCAGTGCTAGAGTTCAGTCCTATGGCTACACCTTC. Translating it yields CSARVQSYGYTF.